This T cell receptor (beta chain) was profiled in a study of cytomegalovirus exposure and HLA in healthy donors. Some clones are missing from TCRdb's copy, which holds only in-frame ones; the method was immunoSEQ multiplex PCR. The top ten hold under 0.95% of the sample, which has under 400,000 clones, 75% to 90% seen once. V gave up 0 bases and J gave up 1 base, with 12 bases separating them. The CDR3 has 15 residues. The germline V gene encodes CDR1 GTSNPN and CDR2 SVGIG (reference sequence). The sequence was collected from a woman between 18 and 29 years old in good health and CMV-seronegative. The genes are TRBV30 and TRBJ2-5; D might be TRBD1 (7 bases). Sequencing was done on a sample of PBMCs. CDR3 in DNA: TGTGCCTGGAGTGTAAGTCAGGGGGGCCAAGAGACCCAGTACTTC. As protein: CAWSVSQGGQETQYF.